One sample yielded the 20 T cell receptor beta chains listed below, sequenced in a study of identical twins. MiXCR, run by TCRdb on the 5' RACE reads, gives a single entry per CDR3 protein. The sample lists around 650,000 distinct CDR3 sequences; 7% to 7.5% were seen once. The sample was also linked to a second study, of yellow fever vaccine responses in identical twins.

The sample was PBMCs. The receptors shown here come from a woman younger than 35 in good health.

The chain recombines TRBV5-1 with TRBJ2-7; either TRBD1 or TRBD2 may supply D (5 bases each). Deletions cut 1 base from V and 2 bases from J, with 13 bases between. The CDR3 runs 15 residues. The germline gives CDR1 SGHRS, CDR2 YFSETQ. In DNA form, the CDR3 reads TGCGCCAGCAGCTTGACCGGGACCGGACCCTACGAGCAGTACTTC. Translation gives CASSLTGTGPYEQYF.

This clonotype was recorded only once. This may be a read error, as it is one base from a much larger clone. The chain has TRBV24-1 and TRBJ2-1, with D perhaps given as TRBD1 or TRBD2 (5 bases each). Looked up from germline, CDR1 is KGHDR and CDR2 is SFDVKD. CDR3 size: 17 residues. CDR3 in amino acids: CATRKGTEKSSYNEQSF. DNA of the CDR3: TGTGCCACCAGAAAGGGGACGGAGAAAAGCTCCTACAATGAGCAGTCCTTC.

This chain uses TRBV20-1 with TRBJ2-5; the match to TRBD1 covers 8 bases. CDR3 size: 11 residues. V was clipped by 6 bases and J by 10 bases; unmatched bases: 7. Germline V gives CDR1 DFQATT, CDR2 SNEGSKA (reference sequence). The CDR3 DNA sequence: TGCAGTGCAACGGACAGGGTATTCCAGTACTTC. It is translated as CSATDRVFQYF.

This chain uses TRBV6-1 with TRBJ2-1; D is perhaps TRBD1 (6 bases). This CDR3 is built from 13 residues. The ends were cut back, 5 bases at V and 6 bases at J, with 11 bases in the middle. Germline lookup yields CDR1 MNHNS and CDR2 SASEGT. The CDR3 spells CASSPGQPNEQFF. In nucleotides, the CDR3 is TGTGCCAGCAGTCCAGGACAGCCCAATGAGCAGTTCTTC.

This chain connects TRBV7-7 to TRBJ2-3; 7 bases map to TRBD1. Germline V gene sequence: CDR1 SSHAT, CDR2 FNYEAQ (reference sequence). This CDR3 has 15 amino acids. Unmatched junction bases numbered 7, after V lost 5 bases and J lost 2 bases. The CDR3 region has the DNA TGTGCCAGCAGCCCCGCCACAGGGGTCACAGATACGCAGTATTTT. Amino acid sequence: CASSPATGVTDTQYF.

This clonotype occurred a few times. The rearrangement uses TRBV6-2 or TRBV6-3 and TRBJ2-7, with TRBD2 matching 8 bases. The CDR3 loop spans 14 amino acids. From germline, CDR1 is MNHEY and CDR2 SVGEGT. Trimming took 6 bases from V and 2 from J; bases not matched to a gene: 6. The CDR3 region is CASRSGRGAYEQYF. The CDR3 DNA reads as TGTGCCAGCAGGAGCGGGAGAGGGGCCTACGAGCAGTACTTC.

This clonotype showed up just a few times. V usage is TRBV20-1 and J usage is TRBJ1-4, with 9 positions matching TRBD1. The CDR3 runs to 16 residues. Losses at the gene ends were 1 base for V and 7 bases for J; bases not matched to a gene: 10. The germline CDR1 and CDR2 sequences are DFQATT and SNEGSKA (reference sequence). The CDR3 spells CSARAPNRGRREKLFF. The CDR3 DNA reads as TGCAGTGCTAGAGCCCCGAACAGGGGGCGTCGTGAAAAACTGTTTTTT.

In this sample, this clonotype turned up many times. This chain uses TRBV7-9 with TRBJ2-7; D is unclear. The CDR3 totals 12 residues. Looked up from germline, CDR1 is SEHNR and CDR2 is FQNEAQ (reference sequence). Trimming removed 3 bases at V and 1 base at J, with 4 bases between. For the CDR3, the DNA is TGTGCCAGCAGCTTTGATTCCTACGAGCAGTACGTC. Translated, it gives CASSFDSYEQYV.

This sequence joins TRBV6-1 and TRBJ2-7; D possibly corresponds to TRBD1 (6 bases). The CDR3 runs to 12 residues. Germline assignment: CDR1 MNHNS and CDR2 SASEGT. The V end was cut by 7 bases, the J end by 2 bases, with 9 bases between. CDR3 sequence: CASTDRTYEQYF. The CDR3 DNA is TGTGCCAGCACGGACAGAACCTACGAGCAGTACTTC.

Many counts were recorded for this clonotype. The chain employs TRBV5-1 and TRBJ2-1, with TRBD2 matching 8 bases. J lost 6 bases, V lost 0 bases, and 8 bases had no gene match. Germline CDR1 is SGHRS and CDR2 is YFSETQ. The CDR3 is 16 residues long. The DNA of the CDR3 is TGCGCCAGCAGCTTGGATGTGACTAGCGCCTTCAATGAGCAGTTCTTC. It codes for CASSLDVTSAFNEQFF.

This clonotype was counted only a few times. V usage is TRBV12-5 and J usage is TRBJ1-1, with D perhaps matching TRBD1 (5 bases). Trimming shortened V by 0 bases and J by 7 bases, and 12 bases separated the two germline ends. CDR1 and CDR2 (germline): LGHNT, FRNRAP. This CDR3 comprises 14 residues. CDR3 sequence: CASGLVSRDGEAFF. The CDR3, as DNA: TGTGCTAGTGGTTTGGTCTCTCGGGACGGTGAAGCTTTCTTT.

This clonotype was seen ten or more times. The chain uses TRBV12-3 or TRBV12-4 and TRBJ1-1; 7 bases are shared with TRBD1. Losses at the gene ends were 1 base for V and 6 bases for J; bases not matched to a gene: 2. There are 13 residues in the CDR3. The CDR3 reads CASSLGTGPEAFF. The CDR3, as DNA: TGTGCCAGCAGTTTAGGGACAGGTCCTGAAGCTTTCTTT.

This clonotype was counted between two and nine times. The rearrangement links TRBV28 to TRBJ1-2; D gene unclear. CDR1 is MDHEN and CDR2 is SYDVKM in the germline V gene. CDR3 length equals 19 residues. V dropped 4 bases and J dropped 1 base, with 25 bases sitting between them. CDR3 sequence reads: CASSSPMMARDIDNYGYTF. DNA for the CDR3: TGTGCCAGCAGTTCCCCTATGATGGCCCGAGACATCGATAACTATGGCTACACCTTC.

The rearrangement uses TRBV27 and TRBJ1-2; TRBD1 agrees at 7 bases. The CDR3 is 16 amino acids. Trimming removed 5 bases from V and 4 bases from J; junction bases left unmatched: 13. Germline CDR1 is MNHEY and CDR2 is SMNVEV (reference sequence). The CDR3 nucleotides read TGTGCCAGCAGTGAGGTTGACAGGGCAGGGGGCTATGGCTACACCTTC. It encodes CASSEVDRAGGYGYTF.

This clonotype was seen ten or more times. This sequence joins TRBV20-1 and TRBJ2-1, with D possibly matching TRBD2 (6 bases). This CDR3 has 15 amino acids. The V gene's germline CDR1 is DFQATT and CDR2 SNEGSKA (reference sequence). The germline V and J ends were trimmed by 6 bases and 0 bases, with 15 bases remaining between them. CDR3 amino acids: CSARAEGISYNEQFF. CDR3 sequence (DNA): TGCAGTGCCAGGGCGGAGGGGATCTCCTACAATGAGCAGTTCTTC.

The genes are TRBV12-3 or TRBV12-4 and TRBJ1-3, with no clear D. The ends were cut back, 5 bases at V and 0 bases at J, with 14 bases in the middle. The CDR3 spans 16 residues. The CDR3 protein is CASSAASGISGNTIYF. DNA for the CDR3: TGTGCCAGCAGTGCAGCCTCAGGTATCTCTGGAAACACCATATATTTT.

The sample holds many counts of this clonotype. The chain uses TRBV5-1 and TRBJ2-1, with D unclear. V shed 0 bases and J shed 6 bases, with 4 bases lying between them. In germline, CDR1 is SGHRS, CDR2 YFSETQ. This CDR3 has 12 amino acids. The CDR3 DNA sequence: TGCGCCAGCAGCTTGGCCTTCAATGAGCAGTTCTTC. This sequence encodes CASSLAFNEQFF.

V and J are TRBV10-2 and TRBJ2-1; tentative D call: TRBD1 (5 bases). CDR1 is WSHSY, CDR2 SAAADI, per germline. Between the trimmed V and J ends, which lost 10 bases and 0 bases, there was a span of 13 bases. The CDR3 contains 14 residues. The CDR3 spells CAIREVGSYNEQFF. The CDR3 region has the DNA TGCGCCATCAGGGAAGTGGGCTCCTACAATGAGCAGTTCTTC.

In its sample, this clonotype was seen many times. For the CDR3, the DNA is TGTGCCAGCAGCTTAGGAGGTAGAGATTCACCCCTCCACTTT. This translates into CASSLGGRDSPLHF. The V gene is TRBV11-2, the J gene TRBJ1-6; D remains ambiguous. This CDR3 is 14 amino acids long. Germline CDR1 reads SGHAT; CDR2 reads FQNNGV. Between the trimmed V and J ends, which lost 1 base and 8 bases, there was a span of 9 bases.

Here the CDR3 reads CASSQAGGGRYRRETQYF. CDR3 nucleotides: TGCGCCAGCAGCCAAGCCGGCGGGGGGCGATACCGAAGAGAGACCCAGTACTTC. This chain connects TRBV4-1 to TRBJ2-5; 8 nucleotides line up with TRBD2. Trimming took 1 base from V and 4 from J; bases not matched to a gene: 14. There are 18 residues in the CDR3. Per the germline V gene, CDR1 is MGHRA and CDR2 is YSYEKL.